These 7 T cell receptor beta chains came from one sample sequenced in a study of CD8+CD57+ T cells in acquired aplastic anemia. Genomic DNA, serving as template, underwent TCR beta VDJ and CDR3 profiling. TCRdb passed the reads through MiXCR, listing each CDR3 protein once. The sample lists 150,000 to 200,000 distinct CDR3 sequences; under 55% were seen once. The sequencing sample was made of sorted CD4+, CD8+, or CD8+CD57+ T cells (not recorded which) from PBMCs. Every receptor here comes from a human donor in good health.

The sample holds a few counts of this clonotype. V usage is TRBV2 and J usage is TRBJ1-5; D gene ambiguous. Deletions cut 3 bases from V and 0 bases from J, with 9 bases between. This CDR3 has 15 amino acids. Per the germline V gene, CDR1 is SNHLY and CDR2 is FYNNEI. The CDR3 DNA is TGTGCCAGCAGTGATATGGGGATTAGCAATCAGCCCCAGCATTTT. Amino acid sequence: CASSDMGISNQPQHF.

The V gene is TRBV19, the J gene TRBJ2-1; possibly TRBD2 for D (6 bases). Germline CDR1 is LNHDA and CDR2 is SQIVND (reference sequence). CDR3 length equals 15 residues. The V end lost 3 bases, the J end lost 0 bases, and 9 bases lay between the germline ends. For the CDR3, the DNA is TGTGCCAGTAGTATGGGACTCAGCTCCTACAATGAGCAGTTCTTC. This sequence encodes CASSMGLSSYNEQFF.

This clonotype showed up many times. The chain recombines TRBV7-3 with TRBJ2-3; 10 nucleotides agree with TRBD2. Looked up from germline, CDR1 is SGHTA and CDR2 is FQGTGA. This CDR3 spans 15 amino acids. Trimming took 5 bases from V and 4 from J; bases not matched to a gene: 6. The CDR3 spells CASSPLAGSPDTQYF. For the CDR3, the DNA is TGTGCCAGCAGCCCACTAGCGGGAAGTCCAGATACGCAGTATTTT.

The CDR3 loop reads CATSRERGTGGTDTQYF. The CDR3 bases are TGTGCCACCAGCAGAGAGAGAGGGACAGGGGGCACAGATACGCAGTATTTT. The V and J genes are TRBV15 and TRBJ2-3; the match to TRBD1 covers 10 bases. The trim removed 0 bases at V and 1 base at J, leaving 4 bases unmatched. Looked up from germline, CDR1 is LNHNV and CDR2 is YYDKDF (reference sequence). The CDR3 runs to 17 residues.

In regard to this clonotype: Lacking the conserved final phenylalanine or tryptophan, this CDR3 likely reflects a read error. This rearrangement joins TRBV7-2 to TRBJ2-7, with D tentatively TRBD2 (6 bases). Germline CDR1 and CDR2: SGHTA and FQGNSA. V dropped 3 bases and J dropped 2 bases, with 14 bases sitting between them. There are 15 residues in the CDR3. CDR3 in DNA: TGTGCCAGCAGCTTCGGCGGGACGCTGACCTACGAGCAGTACTCC. It yields the protein CASSFGGTLTYEQYS.

This clonotype was seen many times. The chain carries TRBV11-3 and TRBJ2-7, with TRBD2 identical over 14 bases. V was clipped by 5 bases and J by 6 bases; unmatched bases: 6. CDR1 is SGHNT and CDR2 is YENEEA in the germline V gene. This CDR3 spans 15 amino acids. The CDR3 reads CASSPRGTSGSEQYF. The CDR3 DNA reads as TGTGCCAGCAGCCCCAGAGGGACTAGCGGGAGCGAGCAGTACTTC.

At least ten counts were recorded for this clonotype. The V and J genes are TRBV15 and TRBJ2-1; D is perhaps TRBD1 or TRBD2 (5 bases each). Germline lookup yields CDR1 LNHNV and CDR2 YYDKDF (reference sequence). CDR3 length equals 14 residues. The V gene lost 1 base and the J gene lost 6 bases, with 10 bases spanning the gap. The CDR3 is CATSRGDVGNEQFF. The CDR3 nucleotides read TGTGCCACCAGCAGAGGGGACGTTGGCAATGAGCAGTTCTTC.